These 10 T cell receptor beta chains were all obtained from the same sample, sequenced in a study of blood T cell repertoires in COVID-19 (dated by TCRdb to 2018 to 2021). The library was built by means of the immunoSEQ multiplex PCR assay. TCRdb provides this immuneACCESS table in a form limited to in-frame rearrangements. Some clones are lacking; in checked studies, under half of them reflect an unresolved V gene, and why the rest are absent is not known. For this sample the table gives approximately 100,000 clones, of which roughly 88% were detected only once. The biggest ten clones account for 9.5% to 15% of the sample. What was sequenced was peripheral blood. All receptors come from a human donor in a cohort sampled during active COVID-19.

CDR3 sequence reads: CASSSSIDTQYF. CDR3 DNA: TGTGCCAGCAGCTCCTCTATAGATACGCAGTATTTT. The chain links TRBV9 to TRBJ2-3; D uncertain. This CDR3 has 12 residues. V lost 4 bases, J lost 5 bases, and 8 bases lay in between. CDR1 and CDR2 from the germline V gene are SGDLS and YYNGEE.

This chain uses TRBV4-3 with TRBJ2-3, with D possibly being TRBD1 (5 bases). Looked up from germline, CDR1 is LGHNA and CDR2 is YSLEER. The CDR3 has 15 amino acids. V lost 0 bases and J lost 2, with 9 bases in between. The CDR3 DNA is TGCGCCAGCAGCCAAGATGGCAGGGCCACAGATACGCAGTATTTT. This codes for CASSQDGRATDTQYF.

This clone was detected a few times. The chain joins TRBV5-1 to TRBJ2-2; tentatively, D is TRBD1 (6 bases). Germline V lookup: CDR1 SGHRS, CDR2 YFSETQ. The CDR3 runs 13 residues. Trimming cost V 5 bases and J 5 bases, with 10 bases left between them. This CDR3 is CASSPQGTGELFF. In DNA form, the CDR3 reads TGCGCCAGCAGTCCCCAGGGGACCGGGGAGCTGTTTTTT. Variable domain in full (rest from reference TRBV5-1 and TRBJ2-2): KAGVTQTPRYLIKTRGQQVTLSCSPISGHRSVSWYQQTPGQGLQFLFEYFSETQRNKGNFPGRFSGRQFSNSRSEMNVSTLELGDSALYLCASSPQGTGELFFGEGSRLTVL.

In DNA, the CDR3 is TGTGCCAGCAGCTTATCCAGCGGGGGATTTGAGACCCAGTACTTC. Amino acids: CASSLSSGGFETQYF. The chain has TRBV7-9 and TRBJ2-5; 8 bases match TRBD2. Per the germline V gene, CDR1 is SEHNR and CDR2 is FQNEAQ (reference sequence). The CDR3 covers 15 residues. Germline trimming cut 2 bases from V and 5 bases from J; bases unmatched to any gene: 7.

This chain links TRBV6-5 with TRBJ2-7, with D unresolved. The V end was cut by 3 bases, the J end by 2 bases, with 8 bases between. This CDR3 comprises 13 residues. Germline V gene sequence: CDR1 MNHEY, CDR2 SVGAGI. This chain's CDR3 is CASSYRGPYEQYF. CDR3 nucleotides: TGTGCCAGCAGTTATCGAGGCCCCTACGAGCAGTACTTC.

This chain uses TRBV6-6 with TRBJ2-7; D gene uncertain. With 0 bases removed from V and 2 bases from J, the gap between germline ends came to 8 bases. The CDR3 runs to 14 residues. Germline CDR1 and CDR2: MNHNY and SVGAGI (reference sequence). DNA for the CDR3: TGTGCCAGCAGTTACTCGGTCAGGCCCTACGAGCAGTACTTC. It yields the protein CASSYSVRPYEQYF.

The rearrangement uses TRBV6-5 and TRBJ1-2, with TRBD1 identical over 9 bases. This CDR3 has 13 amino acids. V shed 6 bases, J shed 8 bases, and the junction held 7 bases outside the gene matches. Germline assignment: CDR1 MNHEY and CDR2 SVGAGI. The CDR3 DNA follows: TGTGCCAGCAGCCTGGGACAGGGAGGCGGCTACACCTTC. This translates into CASSLGQGGGYTF.

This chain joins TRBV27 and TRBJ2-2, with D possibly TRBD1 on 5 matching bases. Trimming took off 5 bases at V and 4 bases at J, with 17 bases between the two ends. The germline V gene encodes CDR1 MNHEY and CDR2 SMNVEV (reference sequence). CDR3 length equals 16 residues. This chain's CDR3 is CASSLQGPLSTGELFF. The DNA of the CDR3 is TGTGCCAGCAGTCTCCAGGGCCCCCTTAGCACCGGGGAGCTGTTTTTT.

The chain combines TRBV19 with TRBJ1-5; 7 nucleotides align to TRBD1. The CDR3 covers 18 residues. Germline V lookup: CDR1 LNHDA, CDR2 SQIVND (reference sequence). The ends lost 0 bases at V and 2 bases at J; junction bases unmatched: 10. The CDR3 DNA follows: TGTGCCAGTAGTATAGAGGGCGACAGGGCTCGTGGCAATCAGCCCCAGCATTTT. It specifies CASSIEGDRARGNQPQHF.

CDR3 in amino acids: CASSSRTGEAFF. As DNA, the CDR3 is TGTGCCAGCAGCTCTAGGACAGGAGAAGCTTTCTTT. V and J are TRBV9 and TRBJ1-1, with 7 bases lining up with TRBD1. V gave up 4 bases and J gave up 8 bases; unmatched junction bases: 5. This CDR3 has 12 residues. The germline V gene has CDR1 SGDLS and CDR2 YYNGEE.